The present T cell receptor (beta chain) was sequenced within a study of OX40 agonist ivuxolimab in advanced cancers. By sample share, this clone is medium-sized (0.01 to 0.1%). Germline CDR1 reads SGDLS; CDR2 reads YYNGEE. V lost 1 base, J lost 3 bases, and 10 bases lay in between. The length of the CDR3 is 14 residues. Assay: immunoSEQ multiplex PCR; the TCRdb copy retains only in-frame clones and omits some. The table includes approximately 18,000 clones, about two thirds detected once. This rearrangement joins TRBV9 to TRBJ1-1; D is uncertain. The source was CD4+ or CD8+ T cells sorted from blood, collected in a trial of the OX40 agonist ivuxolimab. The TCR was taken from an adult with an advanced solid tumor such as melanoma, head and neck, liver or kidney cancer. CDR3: CASSVYDGDTEAFF. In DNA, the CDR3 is TGTGCCAGCAGCGTATATGATGGGGACACTGAAGCTTTCTTT.